These T cell receptor beta chains were read from a single sample in a study of sequential checkpoint blockade in melanoma. Profiling relied on immunoSEQ multiplex PCR, and the TCRdb table lists in-frame clones only, not all of them. The table has roughly 20,000 clones, 70% to 90% seen once. The specimen was CD8+ T cells sorted from blood (inferred from file names), collected from a patient given nivolumab and ipilimumab in sequence. These receptors were taken from a human donor with melanoma. Both conserved end residues are part of each CDR3. The order of the fields is CDR3 length, V gene, J gene, CDR3 protein.

cdr3_length: 15
v_call: TRBV18
j_call: TRBJ2-7
cdr3_aa: CASSPPRGQSYEQYF

cdr3_length: 13
v_call: TRBV6-5
j_call: TRBJ2-3
cdr3_aa: CASSRQGGDTQYF

cdr3_length: 14
v_call: TRBV7-9
j_call: TRBJ1-1
cdr3_aa: CASSPRVMNTEAFF

cdr3_length: 13
v_call: TRBV5-5
j_call: TRBJ1-1
cdr3_aa: CASSLQEGLEAFF

cdr3_length: 15
v_call: TRBV2
j_call: TRBJ1-2
cdr3_aa: CASSVDRNGNYGYTF

cdr3_length: 14
v_call: TRBV27
j_call: TRBJ1-6
cdr3_aa: CATRGGSYNSPLHF

cdr3_length: 14
v_call: TRBV6-5
j_call: TRBJ1-2
cdr3_aa: CASSYGTGNYGYTF

cdr3_length: 18
v_call: TRBV2
j_call: TRBJ2-1
cdr3_aa: CASSGPEASLSSYNEQFF

cdr3_length: 15
v_call: TRBV5-1
j_call: TRBJ2-1
cdr3_aa: CASSWTAGRGGEQFF

cdr3_length: 12
v_call: TRBV5-8
j_call: TRBJ2-3
cdr3_aa: CASNSLDERQYF

cdr3_length: 13
v_call: TRBV6-6
j_call: TRBJ2-7
cdr3_aa: CASLARASYEQYF

cdr3_length: 16
v_call: TRBV7-6
j_call: TRBJ2-1
cdr3_aa: CASSLLFTYSYNEQFF

cdr3_length: 15
v_call: TRBV7-6
j_call: TRBJ1-2
cdr3_aa: CASSLEADRNYGYTF

cdr3_length: 16
v_call: TRBV19
j_call: TRBJ2-4
cdr3_aa: CASRGASFPPKNIQYF

cdr3_length: 14
v_call: TRBV27
j_call: TRBJ2-1
cdr3_aa: CASSHGGANNEQFF

cdr3_length: 16
v_call: TRBV9
j_call: TRBJ2-7
cdr3_aa: CASSVARTSGIYEQYF

cdr3_length: 17
v_call: TRBV10-2
j_call: TRBJ2-1
cdr3_aa: CASSEVFAEDQGNEQFF

cdr3_length: 16
v_call: TRBV11-2
j_call: TRBJ1-4
cdr3_aa: CASSALAGTTNEKLFF

cdr3_length: 14
v_call: TRBV27
j_call: TRBJ1-5
cdr3_aa: CASSFRQGNQPQHF

cdr3_length: 15
v_call: TRBV5-1
j_call: TRBJ1-1
cdr3_aa: CASSIDTTGLTEAFF

cdr3_length: 14
v_call: TRBV30
j_call: TRBJ2-3
cdr3_aa: CAWSVLQGADTQYF

cdr3_length: 15
v_call: TRBV19
j_call: TRBJ2-1
cdr3_aa: CASSKDRGAFNEQFF

cdr3_length: 13
v_call: TRBV9
j_call: TRBJ1-1
cdr3_aa: CASSPGQGNEAFF

cdr3_length: 14
v_call: TRBV6-5
j_call: TRBJ1-4
cdr3_aa: CASSYGGLYRKLFF

cdr3_length: 15
v_call: TRBV9
j_call: TRBJ2-2
cdr3_aa: CASSVVAGGVGELFF

cdr3_length: 12
v_call: TRBV2
j_call: TRBJ2-7
cdr3_aa: CASRDSPYEQYF

cdr3_length: 13
v_call: TRBV7-2
j_call: TRBJ2-1
cdr3_aa: CASSPYSYNEQFF

cdr3_length: 14
v_call: TRBV27
j_call: TRBJ2-2
cdr3_aa: CASRLSPNTGELFF

cdr3_length: 16
v_call: TRBV2
j_call: TRBJ2-5
cdr3_aa: CASNGRADKDQETQYF

cdr3_length: 16
v_call: TRBV10-3
j_call: TRBJ2-1
cdr3_aa: CAISGRSGSVYNEQFF

cdr3_length: 16
v_call: TRBV5-4
j_call: TRBJ1-6
cdr3_aa: CASSVSRTGGGSPLHF

cdr3_length: 16
v_call: TRBV4-3
j_call: TRBJ2-5
cdr3_aa: CASSPWTSGDLETQYF

cdr3_length: 13
v_call: TRBV25-1
j_call: TRBJ1-2
cdr3_aa: CASTPGGEYGYTF

cdr3_length: 17
v_call: TRBV7-3
j_call: TRBJ2-1
cdr3_aa: CASSLRLAGGEDNEQFF

cdr3_length: 13
v_call: TRBV13
j_call: TRBJ2-7
cdr3_aa: CASSLGYSYEQYF

cdr3_length: 19
v_call: TRBV28
j_call: TRBJ1-1
cdr3_aa: CASSFRGDRVQSMNTEAFF

cdr3_length: 15
v_call: TRBV7-9
j_call: TRBJ2-1
cdr3_aa: CASSLGTAGYNEQFF

cdr3_length: 13
v_call: TRBV11-2
j_call: TRBJ2-7
cdr3_aa: CASSLEHSYEQYF

cdr3_length: 14
v_call: TRBV11-2
j_call: TRBJ2-5
cdr3_aa: CASSLAGAQETQYF

cdr3_length: 12
v_call: TRBV27
j_call: TRBJ2-5
cdr3_aa: CASSLRGETQYF

cdr3_length: 18
v_call: TRBV2
j_call: TRBJ1-5
cdr3_aa: CASSDPRTGRYSNQPQHF

cdr3_length: 17
v_call: TRBV14
j_call: TRBJ2-7
cdr3_aa: CASSQGSGSPLRYEQYF

cdr3_length: 15
v_call: TRBV28
j_call: TRBJ1-4
cdr3_aa: CASSLSRTGPSKLFF

cdr3_length: 15
v_call: TRBV13
j_call: TRBJ2-7
cdr3_aa: CASSFRGTSSYEQYF

cdr3_length: 15
v_call: TRBV5-6
j_call: TRBJ1-1
cdr3_aa: CASSLAPGAGTEAFF

cdr3_length: 13
v_call: TRBV9
j_call: TRBJ2-7
cdr3_aa: CASSGRDEYEQYF

cdr3_length: 14
v_call: TRBV4-1
j_call: TRBJ2-7
cdr3_aa: CASSQEQGTYEQYF

cdr3_length: 16
v_call: TRBV12-5
j_call: TRBJ2-7
cdr3_aa: CASGLREDRVSYEQYF

cdr3_length: 14
v_call: TRBV27
j_call: TRBJ1-1
cdr3_aa: CASSSVASGTEAFF

cdr3_length: 13
v_call: TRBV19
j_call: TRBJ2-7
cdr3_aa: CASRGVSSYEQYF

cdr3_length: 16
v_call: TRBV5-1
j_call: TRBJ2-3
cdr3_aa: CASSLAGRGRWDTQYF

cdr3_length: 14
v_call: TRBV2
j_call: TRBJ1-2
cdr3_aa: CASSEGTADYGYTF

cdr3_length: 14
v_call: TRBV27
j_call: TRBJ2-2
cdr3_aa: CASSFGGIAGELFF

cdr3_length: 14
v_call: TRBV6-1
j_call: TRBJ2-1
cdr3_aa: CASQMLAGYNEQFF

cdr3_length: 13
v_call: TRBV19
j_call: TRBJ2-3
cdr3_aa: CASLSREVDTQYF

cdr3_length: 15
v_call: TRBV7-2
j_call: TRBJ2-7
cdr3_aa: CASSFDREAYYEQYF

cdr3_length: 15
v_call: TRBV7-9
j_call: TRBJ2-7
cdr3_aa: CASSHRQGQAYEQYF

cdr3_length: 14
v_call: TRBV5-1
j_call: TRBJ1-6
cdr3_aa: CASSLTLYNSPLHF